What follows is one T cell receptor beta chain and its context. Other DNA sequences in this specimen translate into the identical CDR3. This specimen belongs to a study of T cells in tuberculosis. TCRdb's table, derived via immunoSEQ multiplex PCR, lists solely in-frame clones and lacks some. The table shows some 30,000 clones, with approximately 94% occurring only once. V trimming: 4 bases; J trimming: 6 bases; junction bases outside the gene matches: 8. Germline assignment: CDR1 GTSNPN and CDR2 SVGIG (reference sequence). This CDR3 is 13 amino acids long. The sequence came from a donor aged 10-29 years with latent tuberculosis or without tuberculosis infection. The specimen sequenced was PBMCs. The chain carries TRBV30 and TRBJ2-7; TRBD1 aligns across 8 bases. The CDR3 region has the DNA TGTGCCTGGAAGCAGGGGGCGCGCCGCGAGCAGTACTTC. Translated: CAWKQGARREQYF.